This TCR beta chain was sequenced for a study of T cell responses to AZD1222 COVID-19 vaccine. Study-wide results and caveats: Only after the peak T cell response were repertoires sampled. Reports indicate that nearly half of spike-specific TCRs are directed at unmutated variant regions. After two AZD1222 doses, spike-specific TCR breadth and depth rose versus day 0. The donor group comprised mostly white British people and more females; the analysis possibly underestimated clonal diversity.

This clone was found once. Its antigen is unidentified. V lost 3 bases and J 5 bases, leaving 26 bases between the germline ends. The CDR3 length is 18 residues. CDR1 is MGHRA and CDR2 is YSYEKL in the germline V gene. Data came from immunoSEQ multiplex PCR; TCRdb stores just in-frame clones and leaves some out. Seen here are about 160,000 clones, approximately 87% observed once, and the top ten hold 4% to 5.5%. The J gene is TRBJ2-7, the V gene TRBV4-1; D tentatively reads TRBD1 or TRBD2 (5 bases each). This receptor was obtained from an adult who received the AZD1222 COVID-19 vaccine. This sample comprised peripheral blood, obtained 28 days after the second AZD1222 dose. The CDR3 here is CASSQGKVWDGGSHEQYF. CDR3 DNA sequence: TGCGCCAGCAGCCAGGGAAAGGTCTGGGACGGTGGGTCCCACGAGCAGTACTTC.